Ten or more counts support the clone carrying this T cell receptor (beta chain). Its cognate antigen is unknown. The data are from a study of CD8 T cells in ankylosing spondylitis. Study findings and constraints: Earlier authors reported some of these motif variants in reactive arthritis synovial fluid and blood. Reportedly, significant enrichment of disease-linked clones occurred in matched ankylosing spondylitis synovial fluid. A TCR beta motif of about eight highly homologous variants seemed to mark ankylosing spondylitis blood.

Germline CDR1 reads SQVTM; CDR2 reads ANQGSEA. This CDR3 contains 13 residues. The V and J ends lost 4 bases and 4 bases, in that order; junction bases with no gene match: 3. Libraries for TCR beta were made by quantitative 5'-RACE with molecular barcodes. TCRdb re-analysed the 5' RACE reads in MiXCR, keeping a single row per CDR3 protein. The sample comprises a few hundred thousand distinct CDR3 sequences, 20% to 25% of which are singletons, and around 16% rests with the top ten. The sample was blood, either unsorted or a sorted T cell fraction (not recorded which). This receptor was taken from a male donor with ankylosing spondylitis. The gene calls are TRBV29-1 and TRBJ2-1, with 8 bases matching TRBD1. The CDR3 reads CSVGGQEYNEQFF. The CDR3 DNA follows: TGCAGCGTTGGGGGACAGGAGTACAATGAGCAGTTCTTC.